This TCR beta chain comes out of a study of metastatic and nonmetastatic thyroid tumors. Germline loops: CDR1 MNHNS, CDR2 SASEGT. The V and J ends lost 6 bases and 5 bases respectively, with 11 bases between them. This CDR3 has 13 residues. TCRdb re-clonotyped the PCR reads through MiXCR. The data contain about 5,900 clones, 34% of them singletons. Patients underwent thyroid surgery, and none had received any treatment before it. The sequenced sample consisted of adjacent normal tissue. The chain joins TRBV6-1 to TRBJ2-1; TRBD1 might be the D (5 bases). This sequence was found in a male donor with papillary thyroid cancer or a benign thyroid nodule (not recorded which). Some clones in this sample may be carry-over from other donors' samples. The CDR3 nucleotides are TGTGCCAGCAGGGGGCCAGAAGACAATGAGCAGTTCTTC. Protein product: CASRGPEDNEQFF.